In this sample, the clone carrying this TCR beta chain turned up once. Its antigen is not identified. Each sample had two DNA replicates, around 0.53 ug blood or around 1.5 ug tissue. Sequencing was performed with immunoSEQ multiplex PCR; in TCRdb, only in-frame clones are kept and a portion is missing. Altogether 35,000 to 45,000 clones are present, 70% to 80% being singletons, with the ten largest covering over 6%. This CDR3 region has 15 residues. The germline gives CDR1 ENHRY, CDR2 SYGVKD. V shed 4 bases and J 3 bases; nucleotides not matched to a gene: 6. This sample stems from a study of early stage breast cancer tumors. Study-level findings and limits: Commonly generated sequences made up most enriched TCRB sequences shared between patients. Compared with adjacent normal breast, tumors showed approximately 2.5-fold denser, more clonal T cells.

The chain combines TRBV10-3 with TRBJ2-5; 9 bases map to TRBD1. The TCR comes from a person between 55 and 70 years old with breast cancer. The material sequenced was blood. CDR3 nucleotide sequence: TGTGCCATCAGTGCGGCACAGGGGGCCAAAGAGACCCAGTACTTC. It codes for CAISAAQGAKETQYF.